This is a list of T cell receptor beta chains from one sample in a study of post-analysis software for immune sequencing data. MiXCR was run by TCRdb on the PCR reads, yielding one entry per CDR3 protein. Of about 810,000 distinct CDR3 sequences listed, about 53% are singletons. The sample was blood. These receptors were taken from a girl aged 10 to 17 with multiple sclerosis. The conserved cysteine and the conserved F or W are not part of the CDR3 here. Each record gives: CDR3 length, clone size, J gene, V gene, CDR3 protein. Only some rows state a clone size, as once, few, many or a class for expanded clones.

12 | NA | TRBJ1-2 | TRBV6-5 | ASTNRGLNYGYT
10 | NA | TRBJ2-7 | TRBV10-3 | AISEDRVEQY
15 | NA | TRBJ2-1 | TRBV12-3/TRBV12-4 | ASSLGQGTSGMNEQF
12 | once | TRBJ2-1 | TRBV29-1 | SVEHHPSYNEQF
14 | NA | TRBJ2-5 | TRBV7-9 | ASRPIGPGRRETQY
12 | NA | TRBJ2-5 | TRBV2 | ASGSYNRQETQY
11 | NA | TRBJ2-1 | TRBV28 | ASNWREGHEQF
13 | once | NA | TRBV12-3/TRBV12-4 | ASSLATGIMYEQY
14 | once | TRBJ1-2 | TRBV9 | ASSPSGARTDVGYT
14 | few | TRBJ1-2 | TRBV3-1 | ASSQEGGRVNYGYT
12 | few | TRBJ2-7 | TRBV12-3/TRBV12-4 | ASTLRAGTHEQY